This T cell receptor beta chain was sequenced in a study of CD8 T cells in Susac syndrome. Germline V CDR1 and CDR2: SGHTA, FQGNSA. The CDR3 totals 15 residues. The ends were cut back, 1 base at V and 5 bases at J, with 12 bases in the middle. The RNA, about 0.5 to 1 ug, was put through reverse transcription using random hexamers. MiXCR, applied by TCRdb to the immunoSEQ multiplex PCR reads, yields one record per CDR3 protein. The data show approximately 120,000 distinct CDR3 sequences, just under 95% seen once. The V and J genes are TRBV7-2 and TRBJ2-1; unclear D gene. Sequenced input: CD8+ T cells from PBMCs. The TCR comes from a human donor in good health. The CDR3 DNA is TGTGCCAGCAGCTTAGTTGTGTTCTCGGACAATGAGCAGTTCTTC. This sequence encodes CASSLVVFSDNEQFF.